The 27 T cell receptor beta chains below come from one sample, sequenced in a study of Graves' ophthalmopathy and Graves' hyperthyroidism. Amplified material comprised TCR beta CDR3 regions derived from RNA transcripts. An opening RT-PCR round employed HTBI primers and preceded a second-round multiplex PCR. TCRdb ran MiXCR on the multiplex PCR reads and lists one entry per CDR3 protein. The data show over a million distinct CDR3 sequences, with 35% to 45% seen just once and more than 9.5% held by the top ten. Sample: peripheral blood or thyroid tissue (not recorded which). The origin of the receptors is an adult man with Graves' hyperthyroidism.

This chain connects TRBV10-2 to TRBJ2-7, with TRBD1 matching over 11 bases. The CDR3 has 15 amino acids. Germline-derived CDR1 and CDR2 are WSHSY and SAAADI. Trimming removed 2 bases from V and 2 bases from J; junction bases left unmatched: 2. The CDR3 coding sequence is TGCGCCAGCAGTGAGCCGGACAGGGGGCCCTACGAGCAGTACTTC. Residues: CASSEPDRGPYEQYF.

The chain is built from TRBV29-1 and TRBJ1-1; possibly TRBD1 for D (5 bases). The CDR3 has 10 amino acids. Germline V gene data show CDR1 as SQVTM and CDR2 as ANQGSEA. V lost 8 bases, J lost 7 bases, and 11 bases lay in between. CDR3 amino acids: CSLRGGEAFF. CDR3 DNA: TGCAGCTTGAGGGGTGGTGAAGCTTTCTTT.

This chain joins TRBV7-9 and TRBJ1-1, with a weak D call TRBD1 (5 bases). Germline CDR1 SEHNR, CDR2 FQNEAQ (reference sequence). This CDR3 contains 14 residues. With 3 bases removed from V and 6 bases from J, the gap between germline ends came to 14 bases. CDR3 protein: CASSLGETYSEAFF. The DNA of the CDR3 is TGTGCCAGCAGCTTGGGGGAAACGTACTCTGAAGCTTTCTTT.

The table lists this clonotype with many counts. The chain is built from TRBV12-3 or TRBV12-4 and TRBJ2-7; no reliable D call. V lost 5 bases and J lost 0, with 5 bases in between. The CDR3 spans 12 residues. DNA of the CDR3: TGTGCCAGCAGTAGAAACTCCTACGAGCAGTACTTC. Translating it yields CASSRNSYEQYF.

J is TRBJ2-7 and V is TRBV4-3; the match to TRBD2 covers 7 bases. Germline lookup yields CDR1 LGHNA and CDR2 YSLEER. CDR3 length: 15 amino acids. Trimming cost V 2 bases and J 0 bases; bases outside gene matches: 4. CDR3 bases: TGCGCCAGCAGCCAAACTAGCGACAGCTCCTACGAGCAGTACTTC. It specifies CASSQTSDSSYEQYF.

This clonotype has a count of ten or more. V gene TRBV2 combines with J gene TRBJ2-2; tentatively, D is TRBD1 (5 bases). This CDR3 is 13 amino acids long. Trimming pared 9 bases from V and 0 bases from J, leaving 8 bases between. Germline CDR1 is SNHLY and CDR2 is FYNNEI. The CDR3 DNA reads as TGTGCCAGGGGGCTAACGAACACCGGGGAGCTGTTTTTT. This sequence encodes CARGLTNTGELFF.

This clonotype was observed at least ten times. The chain couples TRBV12-3 or TRBV12-4 to TRBJ2-7; 7 nucleotides line up with TRBD1. This CDR3 comprises 12 residues. V lost 2 bases to trimming and J lost 9 bases; unmatched junction nucleotides: 4. In DNA, the CDR3 is TGTGCCAGCAGTTTAAGGGGGCTAGGGCAGTACTTC. This sequence encodes CASSLRGLGQYF.

The chain employs TRBV15 and TRBJ1-1; D might be TRBD1 (6 bases). Trimming removed 0 bases from V and 5 bases from J, with 13 bases in between. Germline V gene data show CDR1 as LNHNV and CDR2 as YYDKDF (reference sequence). The CDR3 length is 15 residues. CDR3 DNA: TGTGCCACCAGCAGAGATCTCAGGGGAGGAACTGAAGCTTTCTTT. Translating gives CATSRDLRGGTEAFF.

In regard to this clonotype: Germline is not matched at one junction end, which may reflect a read error. The rearrangement joins TRBV10-3 to TRBJ1-1, with TRBD1 as a possible D gene (5 bases). Per germline, CDR1 ENHRY and CDR2 SYGVKD. The CDR3 has 16 residues. The CDR3 loop reads CASSPIPFQGNTEAFF. In nucleotides, the CDR3 is TGTGCCAGCAGTCCGATTCCGTTTCAGGGGAACACTGAAGCTTTCTTT.

The rearrangement links TRBV20-1 to TRBJ1-1; D remains ambiguous. The CDR3 sequence is 13 residues long. Germline V CDR1 and CDR2: DFQATT, SNEGSKA (reference sequence). V lost 1 base, J lost 4 bases, and 10 bases lay in between. CDR3 DNA: TGCAGTGCTAGAGCAATTAGCGGCACTGAAGCTTTCTTT. It codes for CSARAISGTEAFF.

This clonotype is a singleton in its sample. It may be a read error: a sequence one base away is much more abundant. V gene TRBV7-9 combines with J gene TRBJ2-5, with a tentative D call TRBD1 (6 bases). The length of the CDR3 is 14 residues. Germline CDR1 and CDR2: SEHNR and FQNEAQ (reference sequence). V was clipped by 4 bases and J by 4 bases, with 13 bases between them. The CDR3 region is CASSSNRVRETQYF. In DNA form, the CDR3 reads TGTGCCAGCAGCTCCAACAGGGTACGAGAGACCCAGTACTTC.

The rearrangement links TRBV11-2 to TRBJ2-2; 8 nucleotides align to TRBD2. Germline CDR1 reads SGHAT; CDR2 reads FQNNGV. After removal of 4 bases from V and 0 bases from J, the junction contained 10 bases not matched to a gene. The CDR3 runs 18 residues. The CDR3 nucleotides read TGTGCCAGCAGCTCCCAGCGGGGGTTACCCTCGAACACCGGGGAGCTGTTTTTT. Encoded protein: CASSSQRGLPSNTGELFF.

This clonotype was seen many times. This chain uses TRBV7-9 with TRBJ2-7; the D is unclear. V lost 1 base to trimming and J lost 3 bases, with 7 bases between them. The CDR3 loop spans 13 amino acids. Germline CDR1 is SEHNR and CDR2 is FQNEAQ (reference sequence). CDR3 loop: CASSLVGDYEQYF. Written as DNA, the CDR3 is TGTGCCAGCAGCTTAGTCGGCGACTACGAGCAGTACTTC.

This clonotype was counted many times. This chain links TRBV2 with TRBJ1-1, with D unclear. Germline CDR1 reads SNHLY; CDR2 reads FYNNEI. The CDR3 is 12 residues long. V dropped 7 bases and J dropped 4 bases, with 10 bases sitting between them. The CDR3 spells CASMVPSTEAFF. In nucleotides, the CDR3 is TGTGCCAGCATGGTCCCCAGCACTGAAGCTTTCTTT.

With respect to this clonotype: A much larger clone is a single base away; this may be a read error. The chain links TRBV5-1 to TRBJ2-7, with TRBD1 matching over 9 bases. The CDR3 contains 15 residues. Germline assignment: CDR1 SGHRS and CDR2 YFSETQ. Trimming cost V 0 bases and J 5 bases; bases outside gene matches: 6. The CDR3 protein is CASSLDGQGLDEQYF. DNA of the CDR3: TGCGCCAGCAGCTTGGATGGACAGGGGCTCGACGAGCAGTACTTC.

This clonotype was seen repeatedly, ten times or more. The CDR3 nucleotides are TGCAGTGCTCCCCTCGCGGGAGGGCCGAGGGAGCAGTACTTC. Amino acids: CSAPLAGGPREQYF. The J gene is TRBJ2-7, the V gene TRBV20-1; the match to TRBD2 covers 9 bases. CDR1 DFQATT and CDR2 SNEGSKA come from the germline V gene (reference sequence). After removal of 5 bases from V and 7 bases from J, the junction contained 12 bases not matched to a gene. This CDR3 spans 14 amino acids.

This clonotype was recorded once. This sequence joins TRBV11-2 and TRBJ2-7; D is unclear. V was cut by 0 bases and J by 6 bases, with 6 bases left in between. The CDR3 spans 12 residues. Germline V lookup: CDR1 SGHAT, CDR2 FQNNGV. The CDR3 nucleotides read TGTGCCAGCAGCTTAGATGCAGGCGAGCAGTACTTC. Its protein is CASSLDAGEQYF. The full variable domain, rest sourced from reference TRBV11-2 and TRBJ2-7, is EAGVAQSPRYKIIEKRQSVAFWCNPISGHATLYWYQQILGQGPKLLIQFQNNGVVDDSQLPKDRFSAERLKGVDSTLKIQPAKLEDSAVYLCASSLDAGEQYFGPGTRLTVT.

The chain links TRBV7-8 to TRBJ1-5; no reliable D call. Germline lookup yields CDR1 SGHVS and CDR2 FQNEAQ. CDR3 size: 15 residues. Trimming took 2 bases from V and 4 from J, leaving 12 bases between them. The CDR3 nucleotides read TGTGCCAGCAGCTTATCACGGCCCAGGAATCAGCCCCAGCATTTT. The encoded protein is CASSLSRPRNQPQHF.

This clonotype was counted at least ten times. This chain connects TRBV12-3 or TRBV12-4 to TRBJ1-6; D perhaps matches TRBD1 (5 bases). With 6 bases removed from V and 7 bases from J, the gap between germline ends came to 16 bases. This CDR3 spans 15 amino acids. The CDR3 DNA is TGTGCCAGCAGCAACTCGGGGGTTGGGAATTCACCCCTCCACTTT. Translating gives CASSNSGVGNSPLHF.

The chain has TRBV12-3 or TRBV12-4 and TRBJ1-1, with D unclear. The CDR3 runs 14 residues. V lost 7 bases and J 1 base, leaving 13 bases between the germline ends. CDR3 loop: CASTPQGKNTEAFF. The CDR3 region has the DNA TGTGCCAGCACCCCCCAAGGGAAGAACACTGAAGCTTTCTTT.

This clonotype was seen ten or more times. The V call is TRBV20-1, the J call TRBJ2-7; TRBD2 is a possible D gene (6 bases). Trimming pared 5 bases from V and 9 bases from J, leaving 23 bases between. The germline CDR1 and CDR2 sequences are DFQATT and SNEGSKA (reference sequence). This CDR3 comprises 14 residues. The CDR3 loop reads CSARLRAGAYGQYF. CDR3 DNA: TGCAGTGCTCGGTTGCGAGCGGGTGCTTATGGGCAGTACTTC.

The V gene is TRBV29-1, the J gene TRBJ1-1, with 7 bases matching TRBD1. Trimming cost V 4 bases and J 7 bases; bases outside gene matches: 9. Germline-derived CDR1 and CDR2 are SQVTM and ANQGSEA. CDR3 size: 13 residues. DNA of the CDR3: TGCAGCGTTGTCGTCGGGCAGGGGGTTGAAGCTTTCTTT. This gives the protein CSVVVGQGVEAFF. The complete variable domain, with remaining parts taken from reference TRBV29-1 and TRBJ1-1, reads SAVISQKPSRDICQRGTSLTIQCQVDSQVTMMFWYRQQPGQSLTLIATANQGSEATYESGFVIDKFPISRPNLTFSTLTVSNMSPEDSSIYLCSVVVGQGVEAFFGQGTRLTVV.

In the case of this clonotype: A read error is likely, as this CDR3 ends without the conserved phenylalanine or tryptophan. The chain links TRBV9 to TRBJ1-1, with D hard to call. The CDR3 consists of 14 residues. Germline CDR1 and CDR2: SGDLS and YYNGEE. The germline V and J ends were trimmed by 3 bases and 5 bases, with 14 bases remaining between them. CDR3 in DNA: TGTGCCAGCAGCGGAGATCCCCAAGGGACTGAAGCTTTCTCT. It codes for CASSGDPQGTEAFS.

About this clonotype: A much larger clone lies one base from this, so it may be a read error. The chain joins TRBV2 to TRBJ2-7, with 8 bases identical to TRBD1. This CDR3 comprises 16 residues. The V gene's germline CDR1 is SNHLY and CDR2 FYNNEI. The chain's CDR3 is CASRETGTGNSYKQYF. DNA of the CDR3: TGTGCCAGCAGGGAAACCGGGACAGGTAACTCCTACAAGCAGTACTTC.

This clonotype was counted many times. This chain connects TRBV20-1 to TRBJ2-5; D gene ambiguous. The length of the CDR3 is 11 residues. CDR1 is DFQATT and CDR2 is SNEGSKA in the germline V gene (reference sequence). V dropped 2 bases and J dropped 5 bases, with 6 bases sitting between them. Here the CDR3 DNA reads TGCAGTGCTAGAAGGTCTGAGACCCAGTACTTC. Its translation: CSARRSETQYF.

This clonotype has only a few counts. V usage is TRBV7-8 and J usage is TRBJ2-7; D may be TRBD1 (5 bases). The CDR3 has 17 residues. CDR1 SGHVS and CDR2 FQNEAQ come from the germline V gene. Trimming cost V 0 bases and J 0 bases, with 15 bases left between them. CDR3 DNA sequence: TGTGCCAGCAGCTTAGCGTCGGTCCTAGGGGTCTCCTACGAGCAGTACTTC. This gives the protein CASSLASVLGVSYEQYF.

In this sample, this clonotype turned up once. The V and J genes are TRBV5-1 and TRBJ1-1; possible D gene TRBD1, 6 bases. CDR3 length: 15 residues. V was trimmed by 4 bases and J by 3 bases, leaving 16 bases between them. Germline V CDR1 and CDR2: SGHRS, YFSETQ. Here the CDR3 DNA reads TGCGCCAGCAGCCTCAGGGGAAGGGACCACACTGAAGCTTTCTTT. Amino acids: CASSLRGRDHTEAFF.